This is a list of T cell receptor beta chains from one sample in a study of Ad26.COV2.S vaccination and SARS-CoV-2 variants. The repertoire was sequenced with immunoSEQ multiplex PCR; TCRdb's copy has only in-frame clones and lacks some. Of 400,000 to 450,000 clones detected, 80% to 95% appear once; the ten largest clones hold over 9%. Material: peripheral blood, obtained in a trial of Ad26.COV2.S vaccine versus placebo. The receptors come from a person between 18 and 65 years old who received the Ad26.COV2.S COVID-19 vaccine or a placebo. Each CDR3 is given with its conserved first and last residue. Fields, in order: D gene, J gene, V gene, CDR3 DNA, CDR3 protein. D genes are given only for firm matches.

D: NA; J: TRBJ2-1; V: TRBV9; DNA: TGTGCCAGCAGCGTAGCGGCTAGAAGCTACAATGAGCAGTTCTTC; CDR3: CASSVAARSYNEQFF
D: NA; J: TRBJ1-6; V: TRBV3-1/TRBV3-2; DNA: TGTGCCAGCAGCCCGAGTAACAGGATCTACTCACCCCTCCACTTT; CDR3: CASSPSNRIYSPLHF
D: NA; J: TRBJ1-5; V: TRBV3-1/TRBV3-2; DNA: TGTGCCAGCAGCCAAATGGATAATCAGCCCCAGCATTTT; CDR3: CASSQMDNQPQHF
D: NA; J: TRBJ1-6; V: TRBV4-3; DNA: TGCGCCAGCAGCCAAGATACGTGGCCAGGCTCTAATTCACCCCTCCACTTT; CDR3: CASSQDTWPGSNSPLHF
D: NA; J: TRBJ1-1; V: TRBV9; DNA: TGTGCCAGCAGCGTAGGGACCGGGGACACTGAAGCTTTCTTT; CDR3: CASSVGTGDTEAFF
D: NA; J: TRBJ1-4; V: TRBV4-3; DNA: TGCGCCAGCAGCCAAGATCAAAGGTCAGCAGAAAAACTGTTTTTT; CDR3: CASSQDQRSAEKLFF
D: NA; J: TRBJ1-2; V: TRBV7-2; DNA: TGTGCCAGCAGCTTAGGTCCTAAGGGGCAAGGAGGTGGCTACACCTTC; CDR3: CASSLGPKGQGGGYTF
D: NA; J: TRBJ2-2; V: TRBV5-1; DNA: TGCGCCAGCAGCCTCCTACCCAACACCGGGGAGCTGTTTTTT; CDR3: CASSLLPNTGELFF
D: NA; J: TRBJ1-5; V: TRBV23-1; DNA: TGCGCCAGCAGCCCTAAAGGGACCAATCAGCCCCAGCATTTT; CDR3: CASSPKGTNQPQHF
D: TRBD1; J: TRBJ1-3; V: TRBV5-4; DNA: TGTGCCAGCAGCTTGGCGACAGGGGCCTCTGGAAACACCATATATTTT; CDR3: CASSLATGASGNTIYF
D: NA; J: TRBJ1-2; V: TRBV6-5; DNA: TGTGCCAGCAGCTACTTGGGGACACAGGTTTTCTATGGCTACACCTTC; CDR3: CASSYLGTQVFYGYTF